The source of this TCR beta chain is a study of T cell responses to AZD1222 COVID-19 vaccine. Notes on the study in general: Just a handful of AZD1222 recipients tested seropositive at baseline. Spike as a whole was targeted by vaccine-associated CD4 TCRs, dominant at 160-218 and 743-854. Repertoire collection took place solely once the T cell response had peaked. When two AZD1222 doses had been given, Spike-specific TCR breadth and depth rose.

The CDR3 runs to 16 residues. CDR1 LGHNA and CDR2 YSLEER come from the germline V gene. Worth noting for this clone: Antigen specificity is unknown. One end of the junction is discordant with germline, which a read error may explain.

The table came from immunoSEQ multiplex PCR; TCRdb's copy has only in-frame clones and leaves some out. The sample comprises about 94,000 clones, 70% to 90% of which are singletons, and 9.5% to 13% rests with the top ten. The chain joins TRBV4-3 to TRBJ2-7, with D possibly matching TRBD1 (5 bases). The source material was peripheral blood, sampled 28 days after the second AZD1222 dose. The clonotype was recovered from an adult who received the AZD1222 COVID-19 vaccine. CDR3 protein: CASSQEMEGVESEQCF. CDR3 in DNA: TGCGCCAGCAGCCAAGAGATGGAAGGGGTTGAAAGCGAGCAGTGCTTC.